This entry describes one T cell receptor (beta chain). These data belong to a study of T-cell memory formation after mild COVID-19. The V and J ends lost 8 bases and 3 bases, in that order; junction bases with no gene match: 6. CDR3 length: 12 amino acids. Germline values: CDR1 SQVTM, CDR2 ANQGSEA. TCRdb analysed the 5' RACE reads with MiXCR anew, one entry per CDR3 protein. The sample has some 97,000 distinct CDR3 sequences; approximately 12% are singletons. The TCR was taken from a man aged 18 to 29 who had mild COVID-19 (a few samples of this study predate the infection). Cell type and time point are not known. Source material: PBMCs or a T cell subset sorted from them (not recorded which). This chain joins TRBV29-1 and TRBJ1-2; TRBD1 aligns across 7 bases. Here the CDR3 reads CSLIDRDYGYTF. The CDR3 bases are TGCAGCCTGATCGACAGGGACTATGGCTACACCTTC.